The rows below give T cell receptor beta chains drawn from one sample of a study of T cells in Graves' hyperthyroidism and ophthalmopathy. In TCRdb, the multiplex PCR reads were re-called with MiXCR into one record per CDR3 protein. This table holds 550,000 to 600,000 distinct CDR3 sequences, about 14% found once. The sample taken for sequencing was blood. The source of these receptors is a woman between 18 and 30 years old with Graves' ophthalmopathy. Each CDR3 is given without its conserved first and last residue. For some rows the clone size is stated as once, few or many, or as a class when expanded; others skip it.

V gene	CDR3 length	J gene	clone size	CDR3 protein
TRBV18	14	TRBJ2-1	NA	ASSPRGSLLYNEQF
TRBV19	13	TRBJ2-7	few	ASSTRDGTPYEQY
TRBV7-9	12	TRBJ2-3	many	ASRFSGGTDTQY
TRBV7-2	11	TRBJ2-7	many	ASSGASGYEQY
TRBV6-1	11	TRBJ2-7	NA	ASKRPTTYEQY
TRBV12-3/TRBV12-4	10	TRBJ2-7	many	ASSALAYEQY
TRBV4-1	14	TRBJ2-1	few	ASSQDKAGGFNEQF
TRBV30	15	TRBJ2-6	many	AWSVLFRDVGANVLT
TRBV20-1	13	TRBJ1-5	NA	SAREQDRGHQPQH
TRBV7-8	12	TRBJ1-3	many	ASSFTGSENTIY
TRBV6-1	9	TRBJ2-5	few	ASGLAETQY
TRBV18	14	TRBJ2-7	many	ASSPLVQGATYEQY
TRBV20-1	13	TRBJ2-1	many	SAREGLGVYNEQF
TRBV30	11	TRBJ2-7	many	AWSVSPTYEQY
TRBV9	13	TRBJ2-2	few	ASSGGAAGTGELF
TRBV9	13	TRBJ2-7	many	ASSTGQGNRGVQY
TRBV5-1	15	TRBJ1-6	NA	ASSLDPGQGQYSPLH
TRBV11-2	13	TRBJ1-6	many	ASSPRPLRNSPLH
TRBV7-8	16	TRBJ2-7	many	ASSLAFYAGGFPYEQY
TRBV2	11	TRBJ2-2	NA	ASRDQNTGELF
TRBV20-1	13	TRBJ2-7	NA	SARAILAGDYEQY
TRBV6-2/TRBV6-3	12	TRBJ1-1	many	ASTARQGGTEAF
TRBV20-1	14	TRBJ2-1	many	SASSVGGRAEDEQF
TRBV10-3	13	TRBJ2-2	many	AITNQDRNTGELF
TRBV9	14	TRBJ2-1	many	ASSVATSGRRGEQF
TRBV20-1	16	TRBJ2-3	many	SARSPPDRFLSTDTQY
TRBV10-3	14	TRBJ2-5	few	AISEGQGFPQETQY
TRBV24-1	10	TRBJ1-1	NA	AIRDVQGVAF
TRBV2	11	TRBJ2-6	many	ASVQTGANVLT